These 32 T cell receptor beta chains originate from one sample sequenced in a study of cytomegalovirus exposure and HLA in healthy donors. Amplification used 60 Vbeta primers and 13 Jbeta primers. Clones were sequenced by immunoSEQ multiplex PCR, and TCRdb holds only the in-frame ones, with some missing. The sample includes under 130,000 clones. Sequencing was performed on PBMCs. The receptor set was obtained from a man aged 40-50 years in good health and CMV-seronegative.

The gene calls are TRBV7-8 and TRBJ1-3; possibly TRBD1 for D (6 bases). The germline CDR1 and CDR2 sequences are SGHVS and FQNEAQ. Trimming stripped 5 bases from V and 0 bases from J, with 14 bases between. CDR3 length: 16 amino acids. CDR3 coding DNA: TGTGCCAGCAGCGCCCGGACAGAAGCCTCTGGAAACACCATATATTTT. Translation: CASSARTEASGNTIYF.

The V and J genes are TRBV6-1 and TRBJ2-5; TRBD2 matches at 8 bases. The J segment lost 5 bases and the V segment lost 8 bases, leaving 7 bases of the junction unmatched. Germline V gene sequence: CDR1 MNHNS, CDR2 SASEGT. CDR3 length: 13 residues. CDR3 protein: CASGNSGVETQYF. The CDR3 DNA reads TGTGCCAGCGGGAATAGCGGGGTTGAGACCCAGTACTTC.

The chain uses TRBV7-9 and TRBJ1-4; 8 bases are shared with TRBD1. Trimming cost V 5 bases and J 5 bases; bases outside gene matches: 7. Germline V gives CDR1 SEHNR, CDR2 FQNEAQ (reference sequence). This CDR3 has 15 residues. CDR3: CASSRGQGSNEKLFF. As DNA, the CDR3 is TGTGCCAGCAGCCGTGGACAGGGCTCCAATGAAAAACTGTTTTTT. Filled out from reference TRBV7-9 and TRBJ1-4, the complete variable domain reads DTGVSQNPRHKITKRGQNVTFRCDPISEHNRLYWYRQTLGQGPEFLTYFQNEAQLEKSRLLSDRFSAERPKGSFSTLEIQRTEQGDSAMYLCASSRGQGSNEKLFFGSGTQLSVL.

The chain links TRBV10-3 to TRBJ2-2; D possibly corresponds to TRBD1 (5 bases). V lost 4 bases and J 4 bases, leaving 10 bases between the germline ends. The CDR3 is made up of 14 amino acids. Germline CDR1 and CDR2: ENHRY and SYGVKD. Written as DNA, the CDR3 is TGTGCCATCAGTGTGCAGGGTACCACCGGGGAGCTGTTTTTT. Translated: CAISVQGTTGELFF.

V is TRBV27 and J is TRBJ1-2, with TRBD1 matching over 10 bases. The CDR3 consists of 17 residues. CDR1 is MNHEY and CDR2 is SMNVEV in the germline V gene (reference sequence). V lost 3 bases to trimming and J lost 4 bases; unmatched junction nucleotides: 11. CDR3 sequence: CASSFLFGDRGLYGYTF. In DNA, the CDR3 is TGTGCCAGCAGTTTTCTGTTCGGGGACAGGGGTCTCTATGGCTACACCTTC.

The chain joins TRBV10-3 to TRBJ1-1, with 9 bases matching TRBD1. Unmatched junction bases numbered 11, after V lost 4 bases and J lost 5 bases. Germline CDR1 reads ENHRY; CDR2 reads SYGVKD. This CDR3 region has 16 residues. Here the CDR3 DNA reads TGTGCCATCAGTGCAAACCGGGGACAGGGAAGAACTGAAGCTTTCTTT. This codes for CAISANRGQGRTEAFF.

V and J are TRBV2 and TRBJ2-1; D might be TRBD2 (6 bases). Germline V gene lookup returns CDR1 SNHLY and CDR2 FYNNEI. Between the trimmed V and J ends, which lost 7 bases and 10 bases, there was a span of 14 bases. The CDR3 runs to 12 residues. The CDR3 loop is CASTPRGNEQFF. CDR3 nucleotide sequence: TGTGCCAGCACCCCCCGGGGGAACGAGCAGTTCTTC. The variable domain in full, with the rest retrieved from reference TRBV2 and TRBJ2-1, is EPEVTQTPSHQVTQMGQEVILRCVPISNHLYFYWYRQILGQKVEFLVSFYNNEISEKSEIFDDQFSVERPDGSNFTLKIRSTKLEDSAMYFCASTPRGNEQFFGPGTRLTVL.

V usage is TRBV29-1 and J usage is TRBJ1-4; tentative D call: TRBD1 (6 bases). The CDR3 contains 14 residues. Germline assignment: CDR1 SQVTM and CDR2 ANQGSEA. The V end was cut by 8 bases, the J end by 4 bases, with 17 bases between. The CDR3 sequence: CSHGRGGHNEKLFF. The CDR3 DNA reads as TGCAGCCATGGGAGAGGGGGACATAATGAAAAACTGTTTTTT.

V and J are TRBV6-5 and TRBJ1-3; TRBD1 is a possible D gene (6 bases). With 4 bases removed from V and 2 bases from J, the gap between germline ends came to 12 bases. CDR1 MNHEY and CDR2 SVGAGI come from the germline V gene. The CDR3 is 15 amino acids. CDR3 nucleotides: TGTGCCAGCAGTTCCACAGGGACGGCTGGAAACACCATATATTTT. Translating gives CASSSTGTAGNTIYF.

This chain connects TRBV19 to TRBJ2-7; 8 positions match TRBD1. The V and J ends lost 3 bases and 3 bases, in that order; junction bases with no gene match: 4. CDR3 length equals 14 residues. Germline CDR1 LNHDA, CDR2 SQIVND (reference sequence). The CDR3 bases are TGTGCCAGTAGTATTGCAGGGGGCTACTACGAGCAGTACTTC. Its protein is CASSIAGGYYEQYF.

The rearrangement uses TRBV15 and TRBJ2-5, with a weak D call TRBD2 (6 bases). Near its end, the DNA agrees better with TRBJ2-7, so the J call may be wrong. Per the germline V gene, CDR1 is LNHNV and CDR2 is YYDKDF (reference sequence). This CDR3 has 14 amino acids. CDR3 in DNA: TGTGCCACCGCGCCCGGGGGTGACTCCTACGAGCAGTACTTC. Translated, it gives CATAPGGDSYEQYF.

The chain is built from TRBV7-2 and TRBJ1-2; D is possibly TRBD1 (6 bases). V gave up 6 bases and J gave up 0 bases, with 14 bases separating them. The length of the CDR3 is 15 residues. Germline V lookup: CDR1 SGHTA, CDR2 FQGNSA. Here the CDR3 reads CASRTGTTTNYGYTF. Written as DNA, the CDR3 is TGTGCCAGCAGAACCGGGACAACAACTAACTATGGCTACACCTTC.

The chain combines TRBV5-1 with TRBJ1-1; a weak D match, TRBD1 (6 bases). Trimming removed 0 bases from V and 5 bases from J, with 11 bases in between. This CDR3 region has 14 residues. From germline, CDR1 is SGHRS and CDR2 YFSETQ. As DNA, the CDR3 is TGCGCCAGCAGCTTGGATGGGGGCGGAACTGAAGCTTTCTTT. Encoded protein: CASSLDGGGTEAFF.

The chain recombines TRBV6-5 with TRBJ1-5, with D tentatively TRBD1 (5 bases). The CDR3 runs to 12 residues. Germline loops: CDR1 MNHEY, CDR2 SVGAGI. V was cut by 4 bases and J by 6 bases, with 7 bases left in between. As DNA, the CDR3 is TGTGCCAGCAGTTCAGGGTTTCAGCCCCAGCATTTT. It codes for CASSSGFQPQHF.

The CDR3 protein is CAISESGQGSEAFF. CDR3 DNA sequence: TGTGCCATCAGTGAGTCGGGGCAGGGAAGTGAAGCTTTCTTT. This chain joins TRBV10-3 and TRBJ1-1; TRBD1 might be the D (5 bases). The CDR3 runs 14 residues. Germline V gene sequence: CDR1 ENHRY, CDR2 SYGVKD. Trimming removed 0 bases at V and 7 bases at J, with 12 bases between.

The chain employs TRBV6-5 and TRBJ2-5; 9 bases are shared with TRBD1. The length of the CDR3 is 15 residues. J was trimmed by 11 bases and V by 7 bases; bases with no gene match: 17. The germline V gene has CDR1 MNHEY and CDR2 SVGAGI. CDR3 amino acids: CASNSLSGTGNEQYF. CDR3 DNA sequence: TGTGCCAGCAATTCCCTATCCGGGACAGGGAATGAGCAGTACTTC.

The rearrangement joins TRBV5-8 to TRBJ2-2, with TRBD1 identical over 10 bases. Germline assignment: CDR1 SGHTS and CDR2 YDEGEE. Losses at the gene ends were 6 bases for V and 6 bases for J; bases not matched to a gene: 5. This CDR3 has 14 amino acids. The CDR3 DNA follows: TGTGCCAGCATTTGGGACAGGGGTGCCGGGGAGCTGTTTTTT. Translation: CASIWDRGAGELFF. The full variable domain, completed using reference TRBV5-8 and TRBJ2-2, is EAGVTQSPTHLIKTRGQQATLRCSPISGHTSVYWYQQALGLGLQFLLWYDEGEERNRGNFPPRFSGRQFPNYSSELNVNALELEDSALYLCASIWDRGAGELFFGEGSRLTVL.

The CDR3 DNA follows: TGTGCCAGCAGCCCGTTTATCGGACTAGGGAGCTCCTACAATGAGCAGTTCTTC. This codes for CASSPFIGLGSSYNEQFF. V gene TRBV7-9 combines with J gene TRBJ2-1, with TRBD2 matching 7 bases. CDR3 length equals 18 residues. V shed 5 bases, J shed 0 bases, and the junction held 13 bases outside the gene matches. Germline CDR1 and CDR2: SEHNR and FQNEAQ (reference sequence). Variable domain in full (rest from reference TRBV7-9 and TRBJ2-1): DTGVSQNPRHKITKRGQNVTFRCDPISEHNRLYWYRQTLGQGPEFLTYFQNEAQLEKSRLLSDRFSAERPKGSFSTLEIQRTEQGDSAMYLCASSPFIGLGSSYNEQFFGPGTRLTVL.

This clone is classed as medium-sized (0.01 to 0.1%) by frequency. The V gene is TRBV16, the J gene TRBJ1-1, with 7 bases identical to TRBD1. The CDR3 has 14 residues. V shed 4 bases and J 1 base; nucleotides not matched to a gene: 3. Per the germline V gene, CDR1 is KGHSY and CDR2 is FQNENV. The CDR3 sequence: CASSLDRANTEAFF. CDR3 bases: TGTGCCAGCAGCCTAGACAGGGCGAACACTGAAGCTTTCTTT.

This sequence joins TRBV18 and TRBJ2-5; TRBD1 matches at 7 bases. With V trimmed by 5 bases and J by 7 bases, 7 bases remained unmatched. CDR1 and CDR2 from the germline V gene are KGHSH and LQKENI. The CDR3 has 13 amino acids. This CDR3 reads CASSSTGEGTQYF. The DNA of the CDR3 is TGTGCCAGCTCAAGTACAGGGGAAGGGACCCAGTACTTC.

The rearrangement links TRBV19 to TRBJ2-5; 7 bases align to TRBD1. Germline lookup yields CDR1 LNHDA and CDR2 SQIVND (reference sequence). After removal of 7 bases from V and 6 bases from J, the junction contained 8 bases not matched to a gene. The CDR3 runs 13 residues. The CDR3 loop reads CASTRDSSQTQYF. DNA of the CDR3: TGTGCCAGTACCAGGGACAGTTCGCAGACCCAGTACTTC.

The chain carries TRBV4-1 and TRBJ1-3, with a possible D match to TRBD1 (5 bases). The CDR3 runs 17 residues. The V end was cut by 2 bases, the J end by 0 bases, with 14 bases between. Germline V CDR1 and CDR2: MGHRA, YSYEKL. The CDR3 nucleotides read TGCGCCAGCAGCCAACCAACAGGTATCGGCTCTGGAAACACCATATATTTT. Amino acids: CASSQPTGIGSGNTIYF.

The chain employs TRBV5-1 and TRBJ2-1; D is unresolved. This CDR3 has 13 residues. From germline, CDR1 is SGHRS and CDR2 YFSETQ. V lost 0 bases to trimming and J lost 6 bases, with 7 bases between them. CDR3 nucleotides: TGCGCCAGCAGCTTGGGGTGGCCCAATGAGCAGTTCTTC. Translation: CASSLGWPNEQFF.

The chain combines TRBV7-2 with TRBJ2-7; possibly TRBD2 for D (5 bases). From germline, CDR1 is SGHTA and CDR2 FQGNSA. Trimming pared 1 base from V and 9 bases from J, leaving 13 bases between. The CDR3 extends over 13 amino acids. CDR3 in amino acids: CASSLVGEGAQYF. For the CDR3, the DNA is TGTGCCAGCAGCTTAGTCGGAGAGGGAGCGCAGTACTTC. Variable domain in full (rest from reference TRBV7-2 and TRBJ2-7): GAGVSQSPSNKVTEKGKDVELRCDPISGHTALYWYRQSLGQGLEFLIYFQGNSAPDKSGLPSDRFSAERTGGSVSTLTIQRTQQEDSAVYLCASSLVGEGAQYFGPGTRLTVT.

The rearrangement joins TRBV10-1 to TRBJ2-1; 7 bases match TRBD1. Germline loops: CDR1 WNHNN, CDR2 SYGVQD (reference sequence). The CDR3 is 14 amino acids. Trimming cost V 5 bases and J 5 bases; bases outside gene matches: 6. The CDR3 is CASSPGQLDNEQFF. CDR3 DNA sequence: TGCGCCAGCAGTCCGGGACAGCTCGACAATGAGCAGTTCTTC.

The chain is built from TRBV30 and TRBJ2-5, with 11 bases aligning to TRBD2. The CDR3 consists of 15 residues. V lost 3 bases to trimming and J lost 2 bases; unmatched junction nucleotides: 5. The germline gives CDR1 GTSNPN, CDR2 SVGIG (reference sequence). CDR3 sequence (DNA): TGTGCCTGGAGCCATGGGACTAGCGGACAAGAGACCCAGTACTTC. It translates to CAWSHGTSGQETQYF.

This chain's CDR3 is CASSRGGSGQYTGELFF. The CDR3 region has the DNA TGTGCCAGCAGCCGGGGGGGCAGCGGGCAGTACACCGGGGAGCTGTTTTTT. This rearrangement joins TRBV11-3 to TRBJ2-2; 8 nucleotides align to TRBD2. With 5 bases clipped from V and 3 bases from J, the junction kept 11 bases outside the gene matches. The CDR3 has 17 amino acids. Germline loops: CDR1 SGHNT, CDR2 YENEEA.

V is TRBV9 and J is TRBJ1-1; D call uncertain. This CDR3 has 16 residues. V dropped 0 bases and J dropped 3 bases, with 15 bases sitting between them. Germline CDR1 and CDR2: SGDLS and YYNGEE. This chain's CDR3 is CASSVDSVFGDTEAFF. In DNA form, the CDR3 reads TGTGCCAGCAGCGTAGATTCGGTCTTCGGGGACACTGAAGCTTTCTTT.

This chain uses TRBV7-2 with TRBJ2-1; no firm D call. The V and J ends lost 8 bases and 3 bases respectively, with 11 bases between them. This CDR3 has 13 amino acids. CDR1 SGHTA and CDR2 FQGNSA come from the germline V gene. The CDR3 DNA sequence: TGTGCCAGCCGCCCTCCGAGCTACAATGAGCAGTTCTTC. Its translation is CASRPPSYNEQFF.

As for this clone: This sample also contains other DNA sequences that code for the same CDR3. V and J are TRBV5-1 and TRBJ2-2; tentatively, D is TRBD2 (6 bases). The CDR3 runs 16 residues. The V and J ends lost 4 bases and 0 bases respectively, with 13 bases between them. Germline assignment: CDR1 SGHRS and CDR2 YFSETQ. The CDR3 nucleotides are TGCGCCAGCAGCCTGGGGGGAGGCCCGAACACCGGGGAGCTGTTTTTT. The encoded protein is CASSLGGGPNTGELFF.

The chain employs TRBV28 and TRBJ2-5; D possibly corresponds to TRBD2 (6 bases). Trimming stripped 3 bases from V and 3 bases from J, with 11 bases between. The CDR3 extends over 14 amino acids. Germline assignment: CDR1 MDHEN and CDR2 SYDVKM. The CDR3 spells CASSLGGEKETQYF. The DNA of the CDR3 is TGTGCCAGCAGTTTGGGGGGAGAGAAAGAGACCCAGTACTTC.

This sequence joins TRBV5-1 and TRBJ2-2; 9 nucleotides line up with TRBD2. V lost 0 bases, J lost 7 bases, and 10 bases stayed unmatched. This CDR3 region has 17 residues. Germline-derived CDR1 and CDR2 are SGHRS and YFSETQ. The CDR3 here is CASSLEPSGTPGGELFF. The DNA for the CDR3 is TGCGCCAGCAGCTTGGAGCCTAGCGGGACTCCCGGCGGGGAGCTGTTTTTT.